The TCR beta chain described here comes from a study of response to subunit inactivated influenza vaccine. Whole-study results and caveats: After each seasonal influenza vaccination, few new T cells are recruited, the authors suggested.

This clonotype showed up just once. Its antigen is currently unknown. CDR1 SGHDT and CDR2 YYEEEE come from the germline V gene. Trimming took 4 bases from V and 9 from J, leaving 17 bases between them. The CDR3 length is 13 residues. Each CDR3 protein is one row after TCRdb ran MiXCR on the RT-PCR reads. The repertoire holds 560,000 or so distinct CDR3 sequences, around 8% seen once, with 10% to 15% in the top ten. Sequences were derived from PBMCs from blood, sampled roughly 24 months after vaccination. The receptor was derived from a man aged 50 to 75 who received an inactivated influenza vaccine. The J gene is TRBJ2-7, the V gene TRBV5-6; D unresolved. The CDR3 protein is CASSPGLGFPQYF. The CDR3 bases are TGTGCCAGCAGCCCCGGTCTCGGATTCCCGCAGTACTTC.